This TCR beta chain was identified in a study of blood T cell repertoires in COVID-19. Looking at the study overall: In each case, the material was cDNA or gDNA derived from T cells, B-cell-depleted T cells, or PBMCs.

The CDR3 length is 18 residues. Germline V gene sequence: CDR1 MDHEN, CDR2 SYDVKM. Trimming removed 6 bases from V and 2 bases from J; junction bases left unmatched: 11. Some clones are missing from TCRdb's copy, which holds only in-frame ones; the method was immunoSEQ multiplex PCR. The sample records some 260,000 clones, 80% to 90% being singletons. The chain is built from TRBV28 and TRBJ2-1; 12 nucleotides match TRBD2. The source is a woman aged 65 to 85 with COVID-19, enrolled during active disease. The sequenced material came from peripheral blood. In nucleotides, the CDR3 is TGTGCCAGCAGCCTGGGACTAGCGGGTACCTTCACCTACAATGAGCAGTTCTTC. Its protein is CASSLGLAGTFTYNEQFF.